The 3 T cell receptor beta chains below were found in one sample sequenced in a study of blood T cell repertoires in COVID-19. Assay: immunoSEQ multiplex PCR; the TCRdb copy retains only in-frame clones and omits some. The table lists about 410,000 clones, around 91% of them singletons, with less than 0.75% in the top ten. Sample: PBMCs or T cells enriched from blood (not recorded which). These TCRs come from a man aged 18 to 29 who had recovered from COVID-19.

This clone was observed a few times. The CDR3 region is CASSPGTVYGYTF. CDR3 in DNA: TGTGCCAGCTCTCCCGGGACAGTCTATGGCTACACCTTC. The gene calls are TRBV18 and TRBJ1-2; 7 nucleotides line up with TRBD1. With V trimmed by 6 bases and J by 4 bases, 5 bases remained unmatched. The V gene's germline CDR1 is KGHSH and CDR2 LQKENI. This CDR3 spans 13 amino acids.

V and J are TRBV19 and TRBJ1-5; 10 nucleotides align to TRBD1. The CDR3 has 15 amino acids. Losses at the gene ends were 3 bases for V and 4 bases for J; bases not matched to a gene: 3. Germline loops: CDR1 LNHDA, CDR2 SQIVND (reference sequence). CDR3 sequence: CASSIRTGGNQPQHF. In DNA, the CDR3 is TGTGCCAGTAGTATTCGGACAGGGGGGAATCAGCCCCAGCATTTT.

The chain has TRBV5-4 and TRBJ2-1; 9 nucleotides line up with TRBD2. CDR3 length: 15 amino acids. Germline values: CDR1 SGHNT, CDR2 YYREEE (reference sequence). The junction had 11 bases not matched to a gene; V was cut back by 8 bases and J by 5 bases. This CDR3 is CASGNSGGIHNEQFF. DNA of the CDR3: TGTGCCAGTGGGAATAGCGGGGGAATCCACAATGAGCAGTTCTTC.